This T cell receptor (beta chain) was sequenced for a study of spatial heterogeneity in lung cancer. Time point denoted: sample taken at primary tumor resection. Unsorted whole RNA samples from tumor, nontumor lung or frozen PBMC were sequenced. V was shortened by 3 bases and J by 5 bases, with 16 bases between the two germline ends. CDR1 is DFQATT and CDR2 is SNEGSKA in the germline V gene (reference sequence). CDR3 size: 15 residues. One entry per CDR3 protein, called by TCRdb with MiXCR from the 5' RACE reads. Here the sample spans under 25,000 distinct CDR3 sequences, approximately 7.2% being singletons. This clonotype was seen repeatedly, ten times or more.

The clonotype originates from a male donor with early-stage non-small cell lung cancer. The chain joins TRBV20-1 to TRBJ1-4; D call uncertain. The material sequenced was PBMCs, taken at surgery. CDR3 DNA: TGCAGTGCTAGGGCCCCTAGTAATCCCAATGAAAAACTGTTTTTT. Its translation is CSARAPSNPNEKLFF.